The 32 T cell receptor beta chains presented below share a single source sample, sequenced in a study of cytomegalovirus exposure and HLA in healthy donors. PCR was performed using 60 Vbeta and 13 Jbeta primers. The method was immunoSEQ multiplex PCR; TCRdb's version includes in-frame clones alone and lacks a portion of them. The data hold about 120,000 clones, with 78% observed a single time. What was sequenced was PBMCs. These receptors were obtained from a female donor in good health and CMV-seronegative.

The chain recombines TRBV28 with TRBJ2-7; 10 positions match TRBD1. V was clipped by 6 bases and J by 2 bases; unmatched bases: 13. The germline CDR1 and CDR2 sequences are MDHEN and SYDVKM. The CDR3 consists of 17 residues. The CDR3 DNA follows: TGTGCCAGCAGCTTACCCCTTAGGACAGGGGGGCCCTACGAGCAGTACTTC. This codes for CASSLPLRTGGPYEQYF.

The CDR3 coding sequence is TGTGCCAGCAGTTCCCATCAGCAAGCGAATCAGCCCCAGCATTTT. It translates to CASSSHQQANQPQHF. The J gene is TRBJ1-5, the V gene TRBV28; no reliable D call. The V end was cut by 4 bases, the J end by 4 bases, with 14 bases between. CDR3 length equals 15 residues. Germline CDR1 reads MDHEN; CDR2 reads SYDVKM.

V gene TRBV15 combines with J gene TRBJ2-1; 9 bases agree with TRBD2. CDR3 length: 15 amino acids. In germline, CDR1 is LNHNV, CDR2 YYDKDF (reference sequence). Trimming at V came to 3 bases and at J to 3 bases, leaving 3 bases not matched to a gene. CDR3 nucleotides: TGTGCCACCAGCAGGCTTAGCGGGAGCTACAATGAGCAGTTCTTC. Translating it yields CATSRLSGSYNEQFF.

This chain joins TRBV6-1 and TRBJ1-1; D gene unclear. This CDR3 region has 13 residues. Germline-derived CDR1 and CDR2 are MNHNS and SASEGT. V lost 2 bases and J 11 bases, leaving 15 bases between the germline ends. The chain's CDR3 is CASSEIWAVGAFF. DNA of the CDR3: TGTGCCAGCAGTGAAATTTGGGCAGTTGGGGCTTTCTTT.

The CDR3: CSVGPDSYEQYF. CDR3 coding DNA: TGCAGCGTTGGTCCCGACAGCTACGAGCAGTACTTC. The gene calls are TRBV29-1 and TRBJ2-7; TRBD1 is a possible D gene (5 bases). Trimming removed 4 bases at V and 3 bases at J, with 10 bases between. From germline, CDR1 is SQVTM and CDR2 ANQGSEA. The CDR3 is 12 amino acids.

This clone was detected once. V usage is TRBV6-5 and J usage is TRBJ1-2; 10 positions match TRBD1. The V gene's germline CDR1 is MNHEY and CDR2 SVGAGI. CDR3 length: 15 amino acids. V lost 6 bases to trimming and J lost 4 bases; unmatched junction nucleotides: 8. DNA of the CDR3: TGTGCCAGCAGCCCGGGACAGGGGATTTCCTATGGCTACACCTTC. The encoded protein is CASSPGQGISYGYTF.

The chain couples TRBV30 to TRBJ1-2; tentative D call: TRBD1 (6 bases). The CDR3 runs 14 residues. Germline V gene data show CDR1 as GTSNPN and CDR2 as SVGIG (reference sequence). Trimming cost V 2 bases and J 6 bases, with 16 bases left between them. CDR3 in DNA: TGTGCCTGGAGTCACGGGGGGGCGGGAAATGGCTACACCTTC. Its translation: CAWSHGGAGNGYTF.

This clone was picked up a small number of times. The CDR3 is CASSPGQGGVAFF. CDR3 in DNA: TGTGCCAGCAGCCCCGGACAGGGTGGGGTAGCTTTCTTT. The chain joins TRBV9 to TRBJ1-1; 8 nucleotides align to TRBD1. CDR1 SGDLS and CDR2 YYNGEE come from the germline V gene. This CDR3 spans 13 amino acids. V shed 4 bases and J 10 bases; nucleotides not matched to a gene: 9.

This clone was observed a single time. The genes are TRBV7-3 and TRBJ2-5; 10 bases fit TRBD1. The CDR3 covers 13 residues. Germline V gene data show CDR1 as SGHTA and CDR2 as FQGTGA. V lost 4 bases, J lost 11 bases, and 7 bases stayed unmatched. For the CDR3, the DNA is TGTGCCAGCAGCTGGGACAGGGGCGGTGAGCAGTACTTC. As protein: CASSWDRGGEQYF.

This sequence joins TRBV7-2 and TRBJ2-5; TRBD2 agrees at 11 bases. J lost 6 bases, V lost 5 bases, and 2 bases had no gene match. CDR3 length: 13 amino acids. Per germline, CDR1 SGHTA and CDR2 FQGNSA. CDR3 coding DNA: TGTGCCAGCAGCGGGACTAGCGGCAAGACCCAGTACTTC. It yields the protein CASSGTSGKTQYF.

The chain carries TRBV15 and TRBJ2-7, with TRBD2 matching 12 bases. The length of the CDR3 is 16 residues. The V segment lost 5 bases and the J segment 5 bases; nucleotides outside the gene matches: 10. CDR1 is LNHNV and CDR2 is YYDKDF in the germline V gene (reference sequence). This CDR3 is CATSLQARTSGNEQYF. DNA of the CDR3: TGTGCCACCAGCCTGCAGGCTCGGACTAGCGGGAACGAGCAGTACTTC.

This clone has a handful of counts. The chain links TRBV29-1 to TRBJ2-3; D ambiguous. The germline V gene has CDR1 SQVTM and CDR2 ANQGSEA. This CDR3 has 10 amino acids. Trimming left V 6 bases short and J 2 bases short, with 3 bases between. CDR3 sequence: CSVNTDTQYF. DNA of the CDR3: TGCAGCGTCAACACAGATACGCAGTATTTT.

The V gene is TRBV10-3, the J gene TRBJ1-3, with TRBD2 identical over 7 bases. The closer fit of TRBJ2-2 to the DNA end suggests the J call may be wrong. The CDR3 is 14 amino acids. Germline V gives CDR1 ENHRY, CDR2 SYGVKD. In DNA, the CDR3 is TGTGCCATCAGGGCCAGGGAGGGCTCCGGGGAGCTGTTTTTT. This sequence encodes CAIRAREGSGELFF.

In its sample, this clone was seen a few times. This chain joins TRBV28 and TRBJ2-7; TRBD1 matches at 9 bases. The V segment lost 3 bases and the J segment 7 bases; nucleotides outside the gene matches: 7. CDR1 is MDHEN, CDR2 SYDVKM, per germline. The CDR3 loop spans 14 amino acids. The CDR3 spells CASSFAYRGQEQYF. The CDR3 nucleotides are TGTGCCAGCAGTTTTGCCTACAGGGGGCAAGAGCAGTACTTC.

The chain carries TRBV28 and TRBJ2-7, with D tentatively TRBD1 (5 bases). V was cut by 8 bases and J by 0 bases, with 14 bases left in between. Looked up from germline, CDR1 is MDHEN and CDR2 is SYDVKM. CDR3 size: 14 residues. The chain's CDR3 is CASADNRSSYEQYF. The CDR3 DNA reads TGTGCCAGCGCGGATAACAGGAGCTCCTACGAGCAGTACTTC.

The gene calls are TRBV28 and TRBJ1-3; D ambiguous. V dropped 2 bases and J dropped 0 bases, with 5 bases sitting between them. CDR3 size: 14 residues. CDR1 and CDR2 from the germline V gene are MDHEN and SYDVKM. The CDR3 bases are TGTGCCAGCAGTTTAGTCAGCTCTGGAAACACCATATATTTT. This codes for CASSLVSSGNTIYF.

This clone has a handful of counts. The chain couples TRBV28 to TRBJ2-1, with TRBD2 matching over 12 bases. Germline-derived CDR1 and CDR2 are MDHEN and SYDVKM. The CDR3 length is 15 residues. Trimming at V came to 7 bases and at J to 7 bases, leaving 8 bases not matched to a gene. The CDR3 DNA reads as TGTGCCAGCAAGGCGGGACTAGCGGGTTTGAATGAGCAGTTCTTC. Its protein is CASKAGLAGLNEQFF.

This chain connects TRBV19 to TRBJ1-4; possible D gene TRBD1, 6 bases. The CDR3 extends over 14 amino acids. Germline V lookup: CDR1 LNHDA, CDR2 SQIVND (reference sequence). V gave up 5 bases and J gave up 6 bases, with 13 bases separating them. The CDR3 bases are TGTGCCAGTAGTCCCGCAGGGGCCTATGAAAAACTGTTTTTT. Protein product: CASSPAGAYEKLFF.

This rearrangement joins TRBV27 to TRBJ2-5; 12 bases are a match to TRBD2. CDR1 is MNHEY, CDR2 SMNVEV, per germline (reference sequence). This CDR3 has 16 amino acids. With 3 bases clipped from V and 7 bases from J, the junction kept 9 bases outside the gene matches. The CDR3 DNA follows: TGTGCCAGCAGTTTTTGGGGACTAGCGGGCCCGGGGACCCAGTACTTC. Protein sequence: CASSFWGLAGPGTQYF.

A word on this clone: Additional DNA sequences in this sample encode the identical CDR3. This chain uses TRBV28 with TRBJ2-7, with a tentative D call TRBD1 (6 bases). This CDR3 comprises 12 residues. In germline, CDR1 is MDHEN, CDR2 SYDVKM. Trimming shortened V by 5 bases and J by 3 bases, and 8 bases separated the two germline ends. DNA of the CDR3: TGTGCCAGCAGTCTACAGGGCTACGAGCAGTACTTC. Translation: CASSLQGYEQYF. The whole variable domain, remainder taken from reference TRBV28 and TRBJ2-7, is DVKVTQSSRYLVKRTGEKVFLECVQDMDHENMFWYRQDPGLGLRLIYFSYDVKMKEKGDIPEGYSVSREKKERFSLILESASTNQTSMYLCASSLQGYEQYFGPGTRLTVT.

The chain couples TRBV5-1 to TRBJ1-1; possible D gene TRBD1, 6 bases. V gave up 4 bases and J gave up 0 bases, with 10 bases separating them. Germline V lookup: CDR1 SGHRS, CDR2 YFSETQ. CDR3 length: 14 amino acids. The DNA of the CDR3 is TGCGCCAGCAGCCCCGGGACATTGAACACTGAAGCTTTCTTT. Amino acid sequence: CASSPGTLNTEAFF.

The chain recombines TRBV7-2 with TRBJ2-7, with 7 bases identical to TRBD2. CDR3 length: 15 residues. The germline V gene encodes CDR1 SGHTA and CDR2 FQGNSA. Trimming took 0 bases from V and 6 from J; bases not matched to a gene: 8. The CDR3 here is CASSLAGREGREQYF. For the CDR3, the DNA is TGTGCCAGCAGCTTAGCGGGGAGGGAGGGCCGCGAGCAGTACTTC.

In DNA, the CDR3 is TGTGCCAGCTCACCAGGGCTAAACACTGAAGCTTTCTTT. It translates to CASSPGLNTEAFF. The genes are TRBV18 and TRBJ1-1; D unclear. The CDR3 extends over 13 amino acids. Germline lookup yields CDR1 KGHSH and CDR2 LQKENI. The germline V and J ends were trimmed by 2 bases and 2 bases, with 6 bases remaining between them.

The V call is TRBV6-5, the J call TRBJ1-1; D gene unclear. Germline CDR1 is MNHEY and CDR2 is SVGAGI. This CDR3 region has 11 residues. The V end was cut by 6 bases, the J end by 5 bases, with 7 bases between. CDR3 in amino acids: CASRERTEAFF. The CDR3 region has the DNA TGTGCCAGCAGGGAGCGAACTGAAGCTTTCTTT.

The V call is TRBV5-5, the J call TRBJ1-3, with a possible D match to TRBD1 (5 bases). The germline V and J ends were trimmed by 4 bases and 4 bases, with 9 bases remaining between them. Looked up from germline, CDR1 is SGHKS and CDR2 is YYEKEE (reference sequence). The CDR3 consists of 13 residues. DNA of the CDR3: TGTGCCAGCAGCACCCAGGGAGGAAACACCATATATTTT. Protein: CASSTQGGNTIYF.

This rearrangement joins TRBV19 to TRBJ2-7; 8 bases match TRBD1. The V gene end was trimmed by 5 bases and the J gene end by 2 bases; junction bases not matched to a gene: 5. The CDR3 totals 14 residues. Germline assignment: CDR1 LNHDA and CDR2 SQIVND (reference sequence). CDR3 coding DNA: TGTGCCAGTAGTGCCCGGGACAGGCCCTACGAGCAGTACTTC. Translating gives CASSARDRPYEQYF. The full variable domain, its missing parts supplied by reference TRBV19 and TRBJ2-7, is DGGITQSPKYLFRKEGQNVTLSCEQNLNHDAMYWYRQDPGQGLRLIYYSQIVNDFQKGDIAEGYSVSREKKESFPLTVTSAQKNPTAFYLCASSARDRPYEQYFGPGTRLTVT.

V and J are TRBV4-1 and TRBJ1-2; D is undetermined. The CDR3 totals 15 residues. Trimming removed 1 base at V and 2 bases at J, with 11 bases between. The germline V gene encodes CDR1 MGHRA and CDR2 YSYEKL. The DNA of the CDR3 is TGCGCCAGCAGCCAAGTCCGGACGGGAAACTATGGCTACACCTTC. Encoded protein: CASSQVRTGNYGYTF.

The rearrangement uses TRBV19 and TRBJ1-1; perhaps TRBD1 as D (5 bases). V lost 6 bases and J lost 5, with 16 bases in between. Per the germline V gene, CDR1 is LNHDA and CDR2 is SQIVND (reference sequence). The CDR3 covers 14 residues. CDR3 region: CASSYLTGPTEAFF. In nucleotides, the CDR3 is TGTGCCAGTAGCTATCTCACAGGACCTACTGAAGCTTTCTTT. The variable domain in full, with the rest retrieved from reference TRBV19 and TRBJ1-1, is DGGITQSPKYLFRKEGQNVTLSCEQNLNHDAMYWYRQDPGQGLRLIYYSQIVNDFQKGDIAEGYSVSREKKESFPLTVTSAQKNPTAFYLCASSYLTGPTEAFFGQGTRLTVV.

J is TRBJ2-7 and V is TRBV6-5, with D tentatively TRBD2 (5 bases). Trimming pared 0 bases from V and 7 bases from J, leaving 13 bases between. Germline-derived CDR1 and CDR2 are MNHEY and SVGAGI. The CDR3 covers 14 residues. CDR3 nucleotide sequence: TGTGCCAGCAGTTACTCTTGGGAATCGGGGGAGCAGTACTTC. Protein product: CASSYSWESGEQYF.

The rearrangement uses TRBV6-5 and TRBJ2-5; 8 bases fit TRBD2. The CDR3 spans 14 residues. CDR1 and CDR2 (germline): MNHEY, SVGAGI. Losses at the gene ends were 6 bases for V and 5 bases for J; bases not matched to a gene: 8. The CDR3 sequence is CASSSRGGEETQYF. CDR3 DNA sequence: TGTGCCAGCAGCTCCCGGGGGGGCGAGGAGACCCAGTACTTC.

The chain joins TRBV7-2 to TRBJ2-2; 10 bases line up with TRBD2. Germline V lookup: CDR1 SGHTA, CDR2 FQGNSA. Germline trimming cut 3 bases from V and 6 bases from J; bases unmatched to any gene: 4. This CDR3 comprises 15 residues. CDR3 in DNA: TGTGCCAGCAGCTTGTCTAGCGGGAGTCCCGGGGAGCTGTTTTTT. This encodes CASSLSSGSPGELFF.

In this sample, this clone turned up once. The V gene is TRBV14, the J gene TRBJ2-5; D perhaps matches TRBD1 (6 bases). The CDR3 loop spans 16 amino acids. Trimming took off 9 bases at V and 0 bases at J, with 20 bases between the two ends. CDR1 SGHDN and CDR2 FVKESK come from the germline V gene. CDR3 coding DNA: TGTGCCAGTAGGGGGATTACCCCTTCGTACCAAGAGACCCAGTACTTC. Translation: CASRGITPSYQETQYF.